The 21 T cell receptor beta chains given below trace back to one sample, sequenced in a study of STAT5B mutations in CD4+ large granular lymphocyte leukemia. The assay was immunoSEQ multiplex PCR, and TCRdb's table has in-frame clones only and misses some. This sample has some 30,000 clones, with roughly 77% found just once. Specimen: CD4+ T cells from blood buffy coats. All receptors come from a human donor in good health.

Only a few counts were recorded for this clone. V is TRBV15 and J is TRBJ2-5; D gene uncertain. Per the germline V gene, CDR1 is LNHNV and CDR2 is YYDKDF (reference sequence). Between the trimmed V and J ends, which lost 0 bases and 5 bases, there was a span of 16 bases. The length of the CDR3 is 16 residues. This chain's CDR3 is CATSRDKATYGETQYF. CDR3 coding DNA: TGTGCCACCAGCAGAGATAAGGCTACTTACGGGGAGACCCAGTACTTC.

This clone has more than one count but fewer than ten. This chain uses TRBV19 with TRBJ2-2; D is perhaps TRBD1 (5 bases). Germline V CDR1 and CDR2: LNHDA, SQIVND (reference sequence). V lost 5 bases to trimming and J lost 1 base, with 8 bases between them. The CDR3 is 14 residues long. The CDR3 here is CASSVGQNTGELFF. In DNA, the CDR3 is TGTGCCAGTAGTGTCGGACAGAACACCGGGGAGCTGTTTTTT.

V gene TRBV28 combines with J gene TRBJ2-6, with D perhaps matching TRBD2 (5 bases). Germline values: CDR1 MDHEN, CDR2 SYDVKM. This CDR3 is built from 16 residues. With 3 bases removed from V and 0 bases from J, the gap between germline ends came to 9 bases. The CDR3: CASSLVGSSGANVLTF. CDR3 in DNA: TGTGCCAGCAGTTTGGTGGGGAGCTCTGGGGCCAACGTCCTGACTTTC. Variable domain in full (rest from reference TRBV28 and TRBJ2-6): DVKVTQSSRYLVKRTGEKVFLECVQDMDHENMFWYRQDPGLGLRLIYFSYDVKMKEKGDIPEGYSVSREKKERFSLILESASTNQTSMYLCASSLVGSSGANVLTFGAGSRLTVL.

The chain uses TRBV27 and TRBJ1-6; no definite D call. Trimming took off 6 bases at V and 10 bases at J, with 16 bases between the two ends. The V gene's germline CDR1 is MNHEY and CDR2 SMNVEV (reference sequence). This CDR3 spans 14 amino acids. CDR3 sequence: CASSSPGYYSPLHF. CDR3 nucleotide sequence: TGTGCCAGCAGCTCCCCGGGGTATTACTCACCCCTCCACTTT.

This chain joins TRBV7-2 and TRBJ2-5, with 9 positions matching TRBD2. Germline V gene sequence: CDR1 SGHTA, CDR2 FQGNSA. The length of the CDR3 is 13 residues. V shed 5 bases and J 4 bases; nucleotides not matched to a gene: 2. The CDR3 DNA follows: TGTGCCAGCAGCCGAGCGGGGGGAGAGACCCAGTACTTC. This codes for CASSRAGGETQYF.

The gene calls are TRBV11-1 and TRBJ2-3, with 9 bases aligning to TRBD2. The CDR3 has 16 residues. Germline-derived CDR1 and CDR2 are SGHAT and FQDESV (reference sequence). The trim removed 2 bases at V and 2 bases at J, leaving 5 bases unmatched. CDR3 sequence: CASSLLAGELTDTQYF. As DNA, the CDR3 is TGTGCCAGCAGCTTATTAGCGGGGGAACTCACAGATACGCAGTATTTT.

The chain carries TRBV28 and TRBJ2-1; TRBD1 matches at 10 bases. CDR1 and CDR2 (germline): MDHEN, SYDVKM. The CDR3 is made up of 16 amino acids. Germline trimming cut 4 bases from V and 8 bases from J; bases unmatched to any gene: 11. CDR3 DNA sequence: TGTGCCAGCAGTTCCCTCGGGGACAGGGGAGACCATGAGCAGTTCTTC. It is translated as CASSSLGDRGDHEQFF.

This chain joins TRBV14 and TRBJ2-1; D not resolved. The germline V gene has CDR1 SGHDN and CDR2 FVKESK. Trimming took 0 bases from V and 13 from J, leaving 16 bases between them. This CDR3 comprises 14 residues. Written as DNA, the CDR3 is TGTGCCAGCAGCCAAGATTCGGGTCCCATGAAACAGTTCTTC. Its translation: CASSQDSGPMKQFF.

This clone has a handful of counts. Germline and junction disagree at one end, which may indicate a read error. The chain uses TRBV11-2 and TRBJ2-1; a weak D match, TRBD2 (6 bases). The CDR3 length is 16 residues. The V gene's germline CDR1 is SGHAT and CDR2 FQNNGV. The CDR3 DNA reads TGTGCCAGCAGCATAGAAGTTGGGAGGTCCTACAATGAGCAGTTCTTC. Residues: CASSIEVGRSYNEQFF.

This clone has only a few counts. The CDR3 nucleotides read TGTGCTAGTGGTTTTCGGGGGAACACCGGGGAGCTGTTTTTT. This translates into CASGFRGNTGELFF. The chain employs TRBV12-5 and TRBJ2-2; tentatively, D is TRBD2 (5 bases). V was clipped by 3 bases and J by 1 base, with 6 bases between them. From germline, CDR1 is LGHNT and CDR2 FRNRAP. The CDR3 runs to 14 residues.

The chain combines TRBV2 with TRBJ2-6; D is perhaps TRBD1 (5 bases). Trimming removed 2 bases from V and 4 bases from J, with 9 bases in between. The CDR3 spans 15 residues. Germline V gene data show CDR1 as SNHLY and CDR2 as FYNNEI. The CDR3 is CASSEQGLGANVLTF. The CDR3 DNA follows: TGTGCCAGCAGTGAACAGGGCCTGGGGGCCAACGTCCTGACTTTC.

This clone has just a few counts. The chain has TRBV5-4 and TRBJ2-2; no clear D gene. V lost 2 bases, J lost 1 base, and 3 bases lay in between. This CDR3 is 13 amino acids long. The germline CDR1 and CDR2 sequences are SGHNT and YYREEE (reference sequence). The CDR3 DNA reads TGTGCCAGCAGCTTAATGAACACCGGGGAGCTGTTTTTT. Translated, it gives CASSLMNTGELFF.

Only a few counts were recorded for this clone. This chain links TRBV7-6 with TRBJ2-7; no definite D call. This CDR3 contains 12 residues. Germline CDR1 is SGHVS and CDR2 is FNYEAQ. Trimming shortened V by 1 base and J by 2 bases, and 3 bases separated the two germline ends. The CDR3 sequence is CASSLDTYEQYF. CDR3 bases: TGTGCCAGCAGCTTAGACACCTACGAGCAGTACTTC.

This chain connects TRBV6-4 to TRBJ1-2; tentative D call: TRBD1 (6 bases). Germline CDR1 MRHNA, CDR2 SNTAGT. This CDR3 region has 15 residues. V lost 6 bases and J lost 7, with 21 bases in between. Here the CDR3 DNA reads TGTGCCAGCAGCTGGGAGCCGGGGACATCGGGTGGCTACACCTTC. Its translation is CASSWEPGTSGGYTF.

The genes are TRBV5-6 and TRBJ2-2; D is possibly TRBD2 (5 bases). Trimming took 4 bases from V and 4 from J, leaving 20 bases between them. This CDR3 is 17 amino acids long. Germline V gene sequence: CDR1 SGHDT, CDR2 YYEEEE. This CDR3 is CASSHTMTQGGTGELFF. CDR3 nucleotide sequence: TGTGCCAGCAGCCATACTATGACACAAGGAGGCACCGGGGAGCTGTTTTTT.

The CDR3, as DNA: TGTGCCAGCAGCGCGACAACCCTAGCGGGGGGATTGGAGACCCAGTACTTC. It encodes CASSATTLAGGLETQYF. The chain uses TRBV9 and TRBJ2-5, with 11 bases lining up with TRBD2. The germline CDR1 and CDR2 sequences are SGDLS and YYNGEE. With 3 bases clipped from V and 5 bases from J, the junction kept 12 bases outside the gene matches. The CDR3 has 17 amino acids.

The chain uses TRBV19 and TRBJ1-2, with 7 bases matching TRBD1. CDR1 and CDR2 from the germline V gene are LNHDA and SQIVND (reference sequence). The CDR3 runs 14 residues. V shed 3 bases, J shed 3 bases, and the junction held 4 bases outside the gene matches. CDR3 loop: CASSMIDRDYGYTF. The CDR3 DNA is TGTGCCAGTAGTATGATTGACAGGGACTATGGCTACACCTTC. Combining the CDR3 with reference TRBV19 and TRBJ1-2 gives the whole variable domain DGGITQSPKYLFRKEGQNVTLSCEQNLNHDAMYWYRQDPGQGLRLIYYSQIVNDFQKGDIAEGYSVSREKKESFPLTVTSAQKNPTAFYLCASSMIDRDYGYTFGSGTRLTVV.

This rearrangement joins TRBV6-1 to TRBJ2-3; D assignment may be TRBD1 or TRBD2 (6 bases each). V dropped 4 bases and J dropped 2 bases, with 22 bases sitting between them. In germline, CDR1 is MNHNS, CDR2 SASEGT. The CDR3 runs to 18 residues. CDR3 residues: CASSGRGSGGYNTDTQYF. The CDR3 DNA reads as TGTGCCAGCAGTGGCAGGGGCTCCGGGGGTTACAACACAGATACGCAGTATTTT.

In its sample, this clone was seen once. The J gene is TRBJ2-4, the V gene TRBV7-2; 7 bases map to TRBD1. V shed 6 bases and J 7 bases; nucleotides not matched to a gene: 12. Germline V gene data show CDR1 as SGHTA and CDR2 as FQGNSA. There are 15 residues in the CDR3. The CDR3: CASSPNRGTLNIQYF. The DNA for the CDR3 is TGTGCCAGCAGTCCCAACAGGGGCACTCTGAACATTCAGTACTTC.

This clone was counted once. The gene calls are TRBV27 and TRBJ2-7; 15 bases are shared with TRBD2. This CDR3 spans 17 amino acids. V was pared by 6 bases and J by 0 bases, with 6 bases of the junction left unmatched. The germline V gene encodes CDR1 MNHEY and CDR2 SMNVEV (reference sequence). CDR3 nucleotide sequence: TGTGCCAGCAGCTGGACTAGCGGGGGGGTGAACTCCTACGAGCAGTACTTC. Residues: CASSWTSGGVNSYEQYF.

CDR3 sequence reads: CASSPLGADSTDTQYF. DNA for the CDR3: TGTGCCAGCTCACCACTGGGGGCGGACAGCACAGATACGCAGTATTTT. V gene TRBV18 combines with J gene TRBJ2-3, with D perhaps TRBD1 (6 bases). Germline CDR1 is KGHSH and CDR2 is LQKENI. V lost 1 base to trimming and J lost 0 bases, with 11 bases between them. This CDR3 comprises 16 residues.